This T cell receptor beta chain was captured in a study of post-analysis software for immune sequencing data (dated by TCRdb to between 2014 and 2016). Study-wide context: Disease courses on record covered relapsing-remitting, secondary progressive and progressive-relapsing multiple sclerosis, though some patients had no subtype annotation. The multiple sclerosis patient repertoires were compared with about a dozen previously published healthy control repertoires from donors aged about 6 to 26 years. A subset of samples was prepared in parallel using single-end sample barcoding, then pooled and co-amplified after Illumina adapter ligation. Overall study outcomes, separate from this receptor: Multiple sclerosis patients had significantly lower normalized Chao1 diversity than controls, a result that suggests substantial peripheral T-cell clonal expansion. The multiple sclerosis patient group was slightly younger than the control group. Strong co-clustering of samples prepared in the same batch was shown by direct clustering with F measure, prompting a batch-effect correction. Roughly 5 TRBV segments, including TRBV5-6, TRBV5-1 and TRBV20-1, were significantly more frequent in patients than controls.

Spanning cysteine to phenylalanine, the CDR3 consists of 14 amino acids. The read is trimmed to its CDR3 DNA, 42 bases read in frame from base 1. CDR1 and CDR2 are drawn from the germline V gene (reference sequence): DFQATT, SNEGSKA. Trimmed from V: 6 bases; trimmed from J: 5 bases; junction bases lacking a gene match: 8. Library method: PCR. For sequencing, an Illumina HiSeq 2500 was employed. To reduce PCR and sequencing biases, unique molecular identifiers were built into the TCR beta cDNA libraries. Every 1 to 10 million input T cells yielded approximately 500,000 cDNA molecules, meaning each molecule approximated one T cell. The patient libraries were prepared and sequenced with the same protocol used for the earlier healthy control dataset. Samples belonging to the same batch were prepared together, multiplexed and sequenced on a shared HiSeq lane. The original pipeline was this. MIGEC was used to process the raw barcoded reads, and molecular identifier groups with only a single read were discarded before consensus assembly and CDR3 extraction. VDJtools was used for post-analysis of the clonotype tables, and diversity was normalized by down-sampling every dataset to the size of the smallest sample. In repertoire overlap clustering, CDR3 amino acid sequences, but not nucleotide sequences, were matched to correct batch-related cross-sample contamination. TCRdb applied fastp at Q25 and MiXCR to the public reads, then kept only in-frame beta chains. Identical CDR3 proteins give one entry, which carries the most common genes and DNA. The V and J calls, along with clone size, are taken from TCRdb and not from the paper's own processing. Within this sample are around 700,000 distinct CDR3 sequences, with approximately 60% of them counted one time only. About 11% of the sample comes from the top ten.

To demonstrate the VDJtools post-analysis software, the study profiled TCR beta repertoires from the peripheral blood of 10 to 15 young patients with multiple sclerosis. Multiple sclerosis patients were children and adolescents aged about 6 to 15 years. Concerning this clonotype itself: Its binding antigen is unknown. Base qualities are not at hand, and no much larger clone is one base apart.

Sequenced sample: blood. Recombination linked TRBV20-1 to TRBJ2-1, with TRBD2 identical over 9 junction bases. The clonotype originates from a girl aged 2 to 10 with multiple sclerosis. The DNA sequence is given as TGCAGTGCAGCCGGGACTAGCATCAACAATGAGCAGTTCTTC. Its product reads: CSAAGTSINNEQFF.